Presented here are 5 T cell receptor beta chains from one specimen sequenced in a study of blood T cell repertoires in COVID-19. The table came from immunoSEQ multiplex PCR; TCRdb's copy has only in-frame clones and leaves some out. The profile covers roughly 310,000 clones, with 90% appearing a single time and around 2.5% taken by the ten largest. Input material: PBMCs or T cells enriched from blood (not recorded which). The receptor set was obtained from a man aged 55 to 70 who had recovered from COVID-19.

This rearrangement joins TRBV7-9 to TRBJ2-1; TRBD2 matches at 13 bases. The CDR3 totals 16 residues. Germline V gene lookup returns CDR1 SEHNR and CDR2 FQNEAQ (reference sequence). J gave up 5 bases and V 0 bases, and 1 base lay outside the gene matches. The CDR3 protein is CASSLAGLAGNNEQFF. CDR3 DNA sequence: TGTGCCAGCAGCTTAGCGGGACTAGCGGGAAACAATGAGCAGTTCTTC.

This clone has only a few counts. This chain uses TRBV3-1 (or the pseudogene TRBV3-2) with TRBJ1-5; D gene ambiguous. Germline V gene data show CDR1 as LGHDT and CDR2 as YNNKEL (reference sequence). V was clipped by 0 bases and J by 6 bases, with 6 bases between them. This CDR3 has 13 residues. Here the CDR3 reads CASSQDPGQPQHF. The CDR3 nucleotides are TGTGCCAGCAGCCAAGACCCCGGTCAGCCCCAGCATTTT.

In this sample, this clone turned up once. The chain uses TRBV5-1 and TRBJ2-1; TRBD2 matches 9 bases. V was clipped by 1 base and J by 8 bases; unmatched bases: 7. The CDR3 sequence is 15 residues long. Germline CDR1 and CDR2: SGHRS and YFSETQ. CDR3 sequence: CASSLFSGRPDEQFF. The CDR3 DNA sequence: TGCGCCAGCAGCTTGTTTAGCGGGAGACCGGATGAGCAGTTCTTC.

This chain links TRBV11-1 with TRBJ2-1; the match to TRBD2 covers 9 bases. CDR1 is SGHAT and CDR2 is FQDESV in the germline V gene (reference sequence). There are 15 residues in the CDR3. V dropped 5 bases and J dropped 8; count of bases not matched to a gene: 10. The CDR3, as DNA: TGTGCCAGCAGCCAAGCCGGCGGGAGGGCCGATGAGCAGTTCTTC. This gives the protein CASSQAGGRADEQFF.

The V gene is TRBV9, the J gene TRBJ2-3; 8 nucleotides align to TRBD2. This CDR3 is 15 amino acids long. CDR1 is SGDLS, CDR2 YYNGEE, per germline. V was pared by 4 bases and J by 5 bases, with 9 bases of the junction left unmatched. The DNA of the CDR3 is TGTGCCAGCAGCCAGTGGGCGGGGGGAGAAGATACGCAGTATTTT. Translated: CASSQWAGGEDTQYF.